The clone carrying this T cell receptor (beta chain) has a single count. Those enrolled, adults aged roughly 18 to 89 years, came from about two dozen US areas. Clinical history as reported by participants underpinned cohort assignment. The data were taken from a study of blood T cell repertoires in COVID-19. Study information: The analysed material was cDNA or gDNA that came from T cells, B-cell-depleted T cells, or PBMCs.

CDR1 and CDR2 (germline): LNHDA, SQIVND (reference sequence). V was clipped by 10 bases and J by 1 base; unmatched bases: 13. The CDR3 consists of 17 residues. In the original workflow: Amplification of reference gene primers provided the estimated nucleated cell counts. Clones were read by immunoSEQ multiplex PCR, and TCRdb kept only the in-frame ones, dropping some. V, J and clone size are those of that table, while D and trimming were read from the DNA. The table has about 310,000 clones, roughly 90% seen once; the top ten hold roughly 4.3%. The chain is built from TRBV19 and TRBJ1-5, with TRBD1 matching over 10 bases. This TCR came from a woman aged 18 to 35 with acute COVID-19. Material for sequencing was PBMCs or T cells enriched from blood (not recorded which). The CDR3 region is CATRDRGRYSSNQPQHF. The CDR3 nucleotides read TGTGCCACCAGGGACAGGGGCCGGTATTCCAGCAATCAGCCCCAGCATTTT. The complete variable domain, with remaining parts taken from reference TRBV19 and TRBJ1-5, reads DGGITQSPKYLFRKEGQNVTLSCEQNLNHDAMYWYRQDPGQGLRLIYYSQIVNDFQKGDIAEGYSVSREKKESFPLTVTSAQKNPTAFYLCATRDRGRYSSNQPQHFGDGTRLSIL.